This T cell receptor (beta chain) was identified during a study of shared T cell receptors in the human thymus. Measured with immunoSEQ multiplex PCR; TCRdb has only the in-frame clones, and not every one. The sample includes hundreds of thousands of clones, roughly 90% of them seen just once. Germline V gives CDR1 MNHEY, CDR2 SMNVEV (reference sequence). This CDR3 has 14 residues. The V end was cut by 5 bases, the J end by 9 bases, with 17 bases between. This same sample was also taken into another study, of human thymus T cells. That source adds: Samples came from healthy Finnish infants during open corrective cardiac surgery. Thymic resections from corrective heart surgery supplied the tissue. Repertoires from thymus and blood appeared to show biased V and J gene usage. As related research reported, thymic repertoires overlapped highly among unrelated individuals.

The TCR originated in a boy under two years old with a congenital heart defect. The sequencing sample was made of thymocytes. The rearrangement joins TRBV27 to TRBJ1-5, with no clear D. For the CDR3, the DNA is TGTGCCAGCAGTCCCCGGGGTGCTGAGCCGCCCCAGCATTTT. It is translated as CASSPRGAEPPQHF.